The 17 T cell receptor beta chains below come from one sample, sequenced in a study of blood T cell repertoires in COVID-19. Only in-frame clones appear in the TCRdb table, and some are missing; sequencing was by immunoSEQ multiplex PCR. The sample holds 150,000 to 200,000 clones, around four fifths seen once. The source material was peripheral blood. The receptors shown here come from a man aged 70-80 years who had recovered from COVID-19.

The CDR3 DNA follows: TGCGCCAGCAGTCAGGGCGGGACAGGGGGCCCATGGAGGGAGCTGTTTTTT. Amino acids: CASSQGGTGGPWRELFF. V gene TRBV23-1 combines with J gene TRBJ2-2, with 12 bases identical to TRBD1. TRBV23-1 is labeled an ORF, and its function is uncertain. CDR3 length equals 17 residues. Trimming cost V 3 bases and J 9 bases; bases outside gene matches: 11.

This clone has a handful of counts. The chain combines TRBV19 with TRBJ2-7; 10 bases are a match to TRBD1. CDR3 length equals 14 residues. Trimming took 4 bases from V and 2 from J; bases not matched to a gene: 2. The germline V gene has CDR1 LNHDA and CDR2 SQIVND (reference sequence). CDR3 in DNA: TGTGCCAGTAGTACGGGGACAGGGGCCTACGAGCAGTACTTC. As protein: CASSTGTGAYEQYF.

The table lists this clone with a count of one. Distinct nucleotide sequences in the sample also encode this CDR3. The J gene is TRBJ1-5, the V gene TRBV28; D is uncertain. CDR1 and CDR2 (germline): MDHEN, SYDVKM. The CDR3 totals 11 residues. Trimming removed 4 bases from V and 5 bases from J, with 3 bases in between. The CDR3 DNA follows: TGTGCCAGCAGTTCGTATCAGCCCCAGCATTTT. Translated: CASSSYQPQHF. Complete variable domain (other parts from reference TRBV28 and TRBJ1-5): DVKVTQSSRYLVKRTGEKVFLECVQDMDHENMFWYRQDPGLGLRLIYFSYDVKMKEKGDIPEGYSVSREKKERFSLILESASTNQTSMYLCASSSYQPQHFGDGTRLSIL.

The chain couples TRBV29-1 to TRBJ1-1; 9 nucleotides agree with TRBD1. CDR1 SQVTM and CDR2 ANQGSEA come from the germline V gene. Trimming took 4 bases from V and 5 from J; bases not matched to a gene: 2. The CDR3 has 12 residues. DNA of the CDR3: TGCAGCGTTGCGACAGGGGGGACTGAAGCTTTCTTT. Residues: CSVATGGTEAFF. The variable domain in full, with the rest retrieved from reference TRBV29-1 and TRBJ1-1, is SAVISQKPSRDICQRGTSLTIQCQVDSQVTMMFWYRQQPGQSLTLIATANQGSEATYESGFVIDKFPISRPNLTFSTLTVSNMSPEDSSIYLCSVATGGTEAFFGQGTRLTVV.

J is TRBJ1-1 and V is TRBV5-5; the match to TRBD1 covers 9 bases. Germline V gene sequence: CDR1 SGHKS, CDR2 YYEKEE (reference sequence). The CDR3 runs 15 residues. The J segment lost 6 bases and the V segment lost 2 bases, leaving 8 bases of the junction unmatched. Here the CDR3 reads CASSLGDRVGAEAFF. The CDR3 DNA follows: TGTGCCAGCAGCTTAGGGGACAGGGTCGGGGCTGAAGCTTTCTTT.

The chain joins TRBV10-3 to TRBJ2-6; D remains ambiguous. This CDR3 comprises 15 residues. With 10 bases removed from V and 0 bases from J, the gap between germline ends came to 13 bases. Per the germline V gene, CDR1 is ENHRY and CDR2 is SYGVKD. This chain's CDR3 is CATSTPSSGANVLTF. CDR3 in DNA: TGTGCCACCTCGACACCCAGCTCTGGGGCCAACGTCCTGACTTTC.

This chain uses TRBV19 with TRBJ2-2, with 11 bases aligning to TRBD2. Germline lookup yields CDR1 LNHDA and CDR2 SQIVND (reference sequence). J gave up 2 bases and V 7 bases, and 3 bases lay outside the gene matches. CDR3 length: 15 amino acids. The CDR3 loop reads CASTGLAANTGELFF. CDR3 DNA sequence: TGTGCCAGTACGGGACTAGCGGCTAACACCGGGGAGCTGTTTTTT.

The rearrangement uses TRBV6-2 or TRBV6-3 and TRBJ1-1, with D perhaps matching TRBD1 (6 bases). V was trimmed by 2 bases and J by 1 base, leaving 14 bases between them. CDR1 MNHEY and CDR2 SVGEGT come from the germline V gene. This CDR3 contains 16 residues. CDR3 amino acids: CASSYLRGTPNTEAFF. DNA for the CDR3: TGTGCCAGCAGTTACCTCAGGGGCACGCCGAACACTGAAGCTTTCTTT.

The genes are TRBV11-2 and TRBJ2-3; 9 nucleotides align to TRBD2. The CDR3 is 16 amino acids. V lost 5 bases to trimming and J lost 1 base; unmatched junction nucleotides: 7. Germline V lookup: CDR1 SGHAT, CDR2 FQNNGV. The CDR3 region has the DNA TGTGCCAGCAGCCCGGGGGCTAGCGGGGGCACAGATACGCAGTATTTT. Translated, it gives CASSPGASGGTDTQYF.

V usage is TRBV6-5 and J usage is TRBJ2-1; TRBD2 is a possible D gene (5 bases). This CDR3 comprises 14 residues. Trimming took off 7 bases at V and 7 bases at J, with 17 bases between the two ends. Per germline, CDR1 MNHEY and CDR2 SVGAGI. CDR3 protein: CASISPGSMNEQFF. The DNA for the CDR3 is TGTGCCAGCATTTCCCCGGGGTCGATGAATGAGCAGTTCTTC.

This sequence joins TRBV6-1 and TRBJ1-5; D may be TRBD1 (5 bases). Trimming pared 1 base from V and 7 bases from J, leaving 17 bases between. The CDR3 loop spans 16 amino acids. The germline gives CDR1 MNHNS, CDR2 SASEGT. The CDR3 here is CASSEGLGADNQPQHF. CDR3 nucleotides: TGTGCCAGCAGTGAAGGGCTGGGCGCGGACAACCAGCCCCAGCATTTT.

The gene calls are TRBV5-1 and TRBJ2-7, with 10 bases fitting TRBD2. The germline gives CDR1 SGHRS, CDR2 YFSETQ. The CDR3 length is 14 residues. After removal of 2 bases from V and 5 bases from J, the junction contained 4 bases not matched to a gene. CDR3 in DNA: TGCGCCAGCAGCTTCAGCGGGAGGGGTGACGAGCAGTACTTC. Translating gives CASSFSGRGDEQYF.

This clone came up many times. This chain connects TRBV5-5 to TRBJ2-1; TRBD2 is a possible D gene (5 bases). The V and J ends lost 0 bases and 9 bases respectively, with 10 bases between them. The CDR3 runs 13 residues. Germline values: CDR1 SGHKS, CDR2 YYEKEE (reference sequence). This chain's CDR3 is CASSLGASGEQFF. DNA of the CDR3: TGTGCCAGCAGCTTGGGGGCAAGCGGTGAGCAGTTCTTC.

This chain joins TRBV12-3 or TRBV12-4 and TRBJ2-7; a possible D gene is TRBD2 (5 bases). The V end lost 8 bases, the J end lost 4 bases, and 15 bases lay between the germline ends. The CDR3 totals 13 residues. The CDR3 loop is CASSLALRYEQYF. The CDR3 coding sequence is TGTGCCAGCTCCTTAGCGCTCAGGTACGAGCAGTACTTC.

V and J are TRBV6-1 and TRBJ2-7; D is unclear. Trimming cost V 1 base and J 3 bases, with 7 bases left between them. CDR3 length equals 13 residues. Germline assignment: CDR1 MNHNS and CDR2 SASEGT. DNA for the CDR3: TGTGCCAGCAGTGAAGGTCCCCACTACGAGCAGTACTTC. Its protein product is CASSEGPHYEQYF.

This chain links TRBV9 with TRBJ2-3; 11 nucleotides align to TRBD2. Trimming took 0 bases from V and 1 from J; bases not matched to a gene: 16. This CDR3 contains 21 residues. Germline loops: CDR1 SGDLS, CDR2 YYNGEE. Written as DNA, the CDR3 is TGTGCCAGCAGCGTAGCCGGGACTAGCGGACCCTCCCGTCGCGGCACAGATACGCAGTATTTT. The encoded protein is CASSVAGTSGPSRRGTDTQYF.

The chain couples TRBV6-1 to TRBJ1-4; tentative D call: TRBD1 (6 bases). Between the trimmed V and J ends, which lost 6 bases and 0 bases, there was a span of 8 bases. This CDR3 has 14 residues. Looked up from germline, CDR1 is MNHNS and CDR2 is SASEGT. CDR3 sequence reads: CASSWTATNEKLFF. In DNA, the CDR3 is TGTGCCAGCAGCTGGACAGCAACTAATGAAAAACTGTTTTTT.